The sequence of this T cell receptor (beta chain) was determined in a study of blood T cell repertoires in COVID-19. Study background: The United States, Italy and Spain provided the acute and convalescent COVID-19 samples.

Trimming cost V 2 bases and J 0 bases, with 8 bases left between them. Germline loops: CDR1 GTSNPN, CDR2 SVGIG (reference sequence). This CDR3 has 15 amino acids. Only in-frame clones appear in the TCRdb table, and some are missing; sequencing was by immunoSEQ multiplex PCR. The table has around 9,500 clones, more than 85% seen once. This receptor was identified in a woman between 45 and 60 years old with active COVID-19. The specimen sequenced was peripheral blood. The chain couples TRBV30 to TRBJ2-6; the D is unclear. The CDR3 bases are TGTGCCTGGAGTTTTGCGCGCTCTGGGGCCAACGTCCTGACTTTC. Residues: CAWSFARSGANVLTF.